This record concerns one T cell receptor (beta chain) sequence. The data belong to a study of shared clonotypes between healthy human individuals. The assay was immunoSEQ multiplex PCR, and TCRdb's table has in-frame clones only and misses some. The data show about 2.1 million clones, 93% seen once. Terminally differentiated effector memory CD45RA+ cells were left out of the naive CD8 fraction, which was CD45RO-negative and positively selected for CCR7. V lost 5 bases and J 0 bases, leaving 13 bases between the germline ends. Germline CDR1 reads SEHNR; CDR2 reads FQNEAQ (reference sequence). The CDR3 contains 16 residues.

V usage is TRBV7-9 and J usage is TRBJ2-2; D is undetermined. The receptor was isolated from a young man in good health. Some clones in this sample may be carry-over from other donors' samples. Input material: naive CD8+ T cells from PBMCs. CDR3 in DNA: TGTGCCAGCAGCCCGACCGGCGGAGCGAACACCGGGGAGCTGTTTTTT. It translates to CASSPTGGANTGELFF.